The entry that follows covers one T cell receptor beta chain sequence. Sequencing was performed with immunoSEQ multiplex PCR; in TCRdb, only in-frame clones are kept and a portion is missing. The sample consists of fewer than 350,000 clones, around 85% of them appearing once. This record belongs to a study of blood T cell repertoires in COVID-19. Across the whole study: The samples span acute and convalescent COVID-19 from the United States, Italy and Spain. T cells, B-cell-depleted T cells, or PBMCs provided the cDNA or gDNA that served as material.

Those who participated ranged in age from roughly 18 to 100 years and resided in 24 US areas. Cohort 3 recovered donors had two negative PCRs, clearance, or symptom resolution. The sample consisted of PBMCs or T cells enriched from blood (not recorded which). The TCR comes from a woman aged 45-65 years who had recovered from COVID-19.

CDR3 bases: TGTGCCAGCAGCTTAGAAAGGGGGACGAAACAGCCCCAGCATTTT. It translates to CASSLERGTKQPQHF. This chain links TRBV7-2 with TRBJ1-5, with a weak D call TRBD1 (6 bases). CDR3 size: 15 residues. Germline V gene sequence: CDR1 SGHTA, CDR2 FQGNSA. The V end lost 1 base, the J end lost 7 bases, and 14 bases lay between the germline ends. The complete variable domain, with remaining parts taken from reference TRBV7-2 and TRBJ1-5, reads GAGVSQSPSNKVTEKGKDVELRCDPISGHTALYWYRQSLGQGLEFLIYFQGNSAPDKSGLPSDRFSAERTGGSVSTLTIQRTQQEDSAVYLCASSLERGTKQPQHFGDGTRLSIL.